The 30 T cell receptor beta chains in this list originate from one sample, sequenced in a study of blood T cell repertoires in COVID-19. Assay: immunoSEQ multiplex PCR; the TCRdb copy retains only in-frame clones and omits some. There are about 200,000 clones in the sample; about 83% occur only once, and approximately 6.2% lies in the top ten. The material sequenced was peripheral blood. Source of these receptors: a man aged 55-75 years who had recovered from COVID-19.

This clone was picked up one time. This rearrangement joins TRBV6-1 to TRBJ1-2, with 7 bases fitting TRBD1. V gave up 3 bases and J gave up 4 bases; unmatched junction bases: 5. There are 14 residues in the CDR3. Germline V gene sequence: CDR1 MNHNS, CDR2 SASEGT. The CDR3 DNA reads TGTGCCAGCAGTGACGCTGGACAGGTCTATGGCTACACCTTC. Amino acid sequence: CASSDAGQVYGYTF.

CDR3 nucleotides: TGTGCCAGCCCCGGGACAGGGGGTTTAATCACTGAAGCTTTCTTT. Translation gives CASPGTGGLITEAFF. The chain employs TRBV2 and TRBJ1-1; TRBD1 matches 11 bases. V lost 8 bases, J lost 4 bases, and 9 bases stayed unmatched. The CDR3 runs to 15 residues. CDR1 and CDR2 (germline): SNHLY, FYNNEI.

V gene TRBV7-2 combines with J gene TRBJ1-2; D gene ambiguous. CDR1 is SGHTA and CDR2 is FQGNSA in the germline V gene. The CDR3 spans 14 residues. V was clipped by 4 bases and J by 0 bases, with 9 bases between them. The CDR3: CASSSISTNYGYTF. CDR3 nucleotide sequence: TGTGCCAGCAGCTCAATTTCCACTAACTATGGCTACACCTTC.

CDR3 nucleotide sequence: TGTGCCAGCAGCAAAGGGGGCAGCTCCTACGAGCAGTACTTC. Encoded protein: CASSKGGSSYEQYF. J is TRBJ2-7 and V is TRBV6-5, with 7 bases lining up with TRBD1. V was pared by 6 bases and J by 0 bases, with 5 bases of the junction left unmatched. This CDR3 is 14 amino acids long. Germline V CDR1 and CDR2: MNHEY, SVGAGI.

This clone occurred a few times. The chain recombines TRBV5-1 with TRBJ1-1, with 12 bases aligning to TRBD1. The germline V gene has CDR1 SGHRS and CDR2 YFSETQ. With 4 bases clipped from V and 8 bases from J, the junction kept 3 bases outside the gene matches. The CDR3 has 13 residues. This CDR3 is CASSIGTGGEAFF. CDR3 sequence (DNA): TGCGCCAGCAGCATAGGGACAGGGGGCGAAGCTTTCTTT.

There are a few counts of this clone. The rearrangement uses TRBV6-5 and TRBJ1-1; D gene uncertain. V lost 0 bases and J 11 bases, leaving 13 bases between the germline ends. The germline gives CDR1 MNHEY, CDR2 SVGAGI. The CDR3 sequence is 13 residues long. The CDR3 here is CASSYSAGGVAFF. The CDR3 DNA sequence: TGTGCCAGCAGTTACTCGGCTGGCGGGGTTGCTTTCTTT.

The genes are TRBV19 and TRBJ2-1, with a tentative D call TRBD1 (5 bases). This CDR3 has 16 residues. Trimming took 4 bases from V and 3 from J, leaving 16 bases between them. The germline gives CDR1 LNHDA, CDR2 SQIVND (reference sequence). CDR3 nucleotides: TGTGCCAGTAGTAGCCAGGGTGCGGACCACTACAATGAGCAGTTCTTC. Amino acid sequence: CASSSQGADHYNEQFF.

The chain carries TRBV10-3 and TRBJ2-2; D is unclear. Germline V gene data show CDR1 as ENHRY and CDR2 as SYGVKD. The ends were cut back, 0 bases at V and 6 bases at J, with 11 bases in the middle. This CDR3 spans 15 amino acids. CDR3 sequence reads: CAISESSFRAGELFF. The CDR3 DNA reads as TGTGCCATCAGTGAGTCTAGCTTTCGGGCCGGGGAGCTGTTTTTT.

The chain is built from TRBV6-6 and TRBJ1-2, with 7 nucleotides matching TRBD1. The CDR3 extends over 13 amino acids. With V trimmed by 4 bases and J by 5 bases, 4 bases remained unmatched. CDR1 MNHNY and CDR2 SVGAGI come from the germline V gene (reference sequence). For the CDR3, the DNA is TGTGCCAGCAGTTTCGGACAGGATTATGGCTACACCTTC. Amino acid sequence: CASSFGQDYGYTF.

V usage is TRBV7-9 and J usage is TRBJ1-6; TRBD1 matches 8 bases. This CDR3 has 12 residues. Unmatched junction bases numbered 6, after V lost 5 bases and J lost 15 bases. Germline values: CDR1 SEHNR, CDR2 FQNEAQ (reference sequence). As DNA, the CDR3 is TGTGCCAGCAGCGCCTCGACAGGGGACCTCCACTTT. It translates to CASSASTGDLHF.

This clone has just one count. This chain links TRBV7-9 with TRBJ2-5; perhaps TRBD1 as D (6 bases). Trimming took 2 bases from V and 5 from J, leaving 9 bases between them. Germline V lookup: CDR1 SEHNR, CDR2 FQNEAQ (reference sequence). The CDR3 is made up of 13 amino acids. CDR3 sequence (DNA): TGTGCCAGCAGCTTACTTGGGGGCGAGACCCAGTACTTC. This sequence encodes CASSLLGGETQYF.

V and J are TRBV5-1 and TRBJ2-5; 15 bases fit TRBD2. The CDR3 covers 16 residues. J was trimmed by 2 bases and V by 4 bases; bases with no gene match: 3. CDR1 is SGHRS and CDR2 is YFSETQ in the germline V gene. The CDR3 region has the DNA TGCGCCAGCAGCAACGGACTAGCGGGGGGGCAAGAGACCCAGTACTTC. Translating gives CASSNGLAGGQETQYF.

This sequence joins TRBV12-3 or TRBV12-4 and TRBJ1-2; maybe TRBD1 (5 bases). V was cut by 2 bases and J by 2 bases, with 6 bases left in between. The CDR3 sequence is 13 residues long. CDR3 nucleotide sequence: TGTGCCAGCAGTTTATCAGGGAACTATGGCTACACCTTC. It specifies CASSLSGNYGYTF.

The chain combines TRBV5-1 with TRBJ2-3; TRBD2 matches at 9 bases. This CDR3 comprises 15 residues. The V segment lost 0 bases and the J segment 8 bases; nucleotides outside the gene matches: 7. Germline lookup yields CDR1 SGHRS and CDR2 YFSETQ. The CDR3 region has the DNA TGCGCCAGCAGCTTGGGACTAGCGGTGGGGGGTACGCAGTATTTT. It translates to CASSLGLAVGGTQYF.

This clone was counted a single time. The chain recombines TRBV5-1 with TRBJ2-1; 15 bases match TRBD2. This CDR3 spans 18 amino acids. J was trimmed by 6 bases and V by 4 bases; bases with no gene match: 11. Looked up from germline, CDR1 is SGHRS and CDR2 is YFSETQ. The CDR3 here is CASSPQVGLAGGFNEQFF. The DNA for the CDR3 is TGCGCCAGCAGCCCCCAGGTCGGACTAGCGGGGGGGTTCAATGAGCAGTTCTTC.

The genes are TRBV7-6 and TRBJ1-1; 8 bases fit TRBD1. Trimming removed 4 bases from V and 4 bases from J; junction bases left unmatched: 11. The V gene's germline CDR1 is SGHVS and CDR2 FNYEAQ. This CDR3 region has 16 residues. CDR3 region: CASSSYGQGRGTEAFF. CDR3 DNA: TGTGCCAGCAGCTCCTATGGACAGGGACGGGGCACTGAAGCTTTCTTT.

The chain recombines TRBV28 with TRBJ2-7; 7 positions agree with TRBD1. Looked up from germline, CDR1 is MDHEN and CDR2 is SYDVKM. The CDR3 has 15 amino acids. The V segment lost 6 bases and the J segment 5 bases; nucleotides outside the gene matches: 13. DNA of the CDR3: TGTGCCAGCAGCCGAATGGGGGACAGTAAGAACGAGCAGTACTTC. Its protein product is CASSRMGDSKNEQYF.

This clone was seen ten or more times. This chain joins TRBV30 and TRBJ1-6; TRBD1 matches at 8 bases. Germline V lookup: CDR1 GTSNPN, CDR2 SVGIG (reference sequence). CDR3 length: 13 residues. J was trimmed by 5 bases and V by 7 bases; bases with no gene match: 4. This CDR3 is CASSTGDNSPLHF. The CDR3 coding sequence is TGTGCCTCATCGACAGGGGATAATTCACCCCTCCACTTT.

The chain couples TRBV19 to TRBJ2-3; 8 bases align to TRBD2. The junction had 15 bases not matched to a gene; V was cut back by 3 bases and J by 7 bases. The germline CDR1 and CDR2 sequences are LNHDA and SQIVND (reference sequence). This CDR3 is 17 amino acids long. The CDR3 reads CASSMGERGSLRNTQYF. CDR3 coding DNA: TGTGCCAGTAGTATGGGTGAGCGGGGGTCTCTCCGGAATACGCAGTATTTT. The variable domain in full, completed from reference TRBV19 and TRBJ2-3, reads DGGITQSPKYLFRKEGQNVTLSCEQNLNHDAMYWYRQDPGQGLRLIYYSQIVNDFQKGDIAEGYSVSREKKESFPLTVTSAQKNPTAFYLCASSMGERGSLRNTQYFGPGTRLTVL.

This clone was observed a single time. V usage is TRBV5-6 and J usage is TRBJ2-2; maybe TRBD2 (6 bases). The CDR3 is 16 amino acids. V lost 4 bases, J lost 0 bases, and 13 bases lay in between. CDR1 and CDR2 (germline): SGHDT, YYEEEE. CDR3 residues: CASSPLAAPNTGELFF. The CDR3 region has the DNA TGTGCCAGCAGCCCCTTAGCGGCGCCGAACACCGGGGAGCTGTTTTTT.

V and J are TRBV2 and TRBJ1-2; perhaps TRBD1 as D (5 bases). V lost 4 bases, J lost 8 bases, and 14 bases lay in between. Per germline, CDR1 SNHLY and CDR2 FYNNEI. The CDR3 has 13 amino acids. CDR3 sequence reads: CASSAGEWGGYTF. The DNA for the CDR3 is TGTGCCAGCAGTGCGGGGGAATGGGGAGGCTACACCTTC.

The J gene is TRBJ1-1, the V gene TRBV5-5, with 9 nucleotides matching TRBD1. The CDR3 covers 15 residues. Germline loops: CDR1 SGHKS, CDR2 YYEKEE (reference sequence). J was trimmed by 6 bases and V by 4 bases; bases with no gene match: 10. For the CDR3, the DNA is TGTGCCAGCAGCCTCATAACCGGGACAGGGTCTGAAGCTTTCTTT. Protein product: CASSLITGTGSEAFF.

This clone was recorded only once. The V gene is TRBV4-2, the J gene TRBJ2-1, with TRBD2 matching 9 bases. V gave up 1 base and J gave up 4 bases; unmatched junction bases: 5. Germline CDR1 LGHNA, CDR2 YNFKEQ. The CDR3 sequence is 16 residues long. The CDR3 protein is CASSQVATSGYNEQFF. Written as DNA, the CDR3 is TGTGCCAGCAGCCAAGTTGCAACTAGCGGGTACAATGAGCAGTTCTTC.

The chain links TRBV7-3 to TRBJ2-4, with TRBD2 as a possible D gene (5 bases). This CDR3 spans 15 amino acids. Germline V gives CDR1 SGHTA, CDR2 FQGTGA. The ends were cut back, 4 bases at V and 0 bases at J, with 10 bases in the middle. CDR3: CASSSGLVAKNIQYF. The CDR3 nucleotides are TGTGCCAGCAGCTCCGGACTGGTAGCCAAAAACATTCAGTACTTC.

The V call is TRBV9, the J call TRBJ2-1; perhaps TRBD2 as D (5 bases). CDR1 and CDR2 from the germline V gene are SGDLS and YYNGEE. With 5 bases removed from V and 0 bases from J, the gap between germline ends came to 18 bases. CDR3 size: 17 residues. The DNA for the CDR3 is TGTGCCAGCAGTAAGTTCGGAGGACCCAGCTCCTACAATGAGCAGTTCTTC. Translation: CASSKFGGPSSYNEQFF.

The V call is TRBV29-1, the J call TRBJ2-1; D might be TRBD1 (6 bases). Trimming shortened V by 6 bases and J by 5 bases, and 11 bases separated the two germline ends. This CDR3 is built from 12 residues. CDR1 is SQVTM, CDR2 ANQGSEA, per germline. The CDR3 DNA reads TGCAGCGTCTGGGGGCAGAACAATGAGCAGTTCTTC. Its translation is CSVWGQNNEQFF.

V gene TRBV11-3 combines with J gene TRBJ2-3; 10 bases are a match to TRBD2. Germline loops: CDR1 SGHNT, CDR2 YENEEA. The CDR3 consists of 17 residues. The V segment lost 4 bases and the J segment 1 base; nucleotides outside the gene matches: 8. CDR3 region: CASSSDAGTSGTDTQYF. The CDR3 DNA sequence: TGTGCCAGCAGCTCGGATGCCGGGACTAGCGGCACAGATACGCAGTATTTT. Full variable domain (rest looked up from reference TRBV11-3 and TRBJ2-3): EAGVVQSPRYKIIEKKQPVAFWCNPISGHNTLYWYLQNLGQGPELLIRYENEEAVDDSQLPKDRFSAERLKGVDSTLKIQPAELGDSAVYLCASSSDAGTSGTDTQYFGPGTRLTVL.

The V gene is TRBV30, the J gene TRBJ1-1, with 8 bases that match TRBD1. CDR3 size: 11 residues. CDR1 is GTSNPN and CDR2 is SVGIG in the germline V gene (reference sequence). Unmatched junction bases numbered 5, after V lost 4 bases and J lost 10 bases. The CDR3 sequence: CAWTGQVTAFF. The CDR3 coding sequence is TGTGCCTGGACGGGACAGGTAACAGCTTTCTTT.

The chain employs TRBV9 and TRBJ2-7; 7 bases map to TRBD2. CDR3 size: 14 residues. V was pared by 5 bases and J by 6 bases, with 11 bases of the junction left unmatched. Germline values: CDR1 SGDLS, CDR2 YYNGEE. The CDR3 region is CASSHGLEEGEQYF. In DNA form, the CDR3 reads TGTGCCAGCAGTCATGGACTAGAAGAGGGCGAGCAGTACTTC.

The CDR3, as DNA: TGTGCCAGCAGTTGGGGGGGAACGGTGAACACCGGGGAGCTGTTTTTT. It yields the protein CASSWGGTVNTGELFF. V is TRBV27 and J is TRBJ2-2; TRBD2 matches at 7 bases. Germline assignment: CDR1 MNHEY and CDR2 SMNVEV (reference sequence). The CDR3 length is 16 residues. V trimming: 4 bases; J trimming: 1 base; junction bases outside the gene matches: 6.